This TCR beta chain is from a study of shared clonotypes between healthy human individuals. Germline values: CDR1 MNHEY, CDR2 SVGAGI. V lost 10 bases to trimming and J lost 4 bases; unmatched junction nucleotides: 7. The CDR3 is 13 residues long. For sorted subsets, approximately 200 ng DNA per replicate equaled 30,000 or so T cell genomes. The protocol was immunoSEQ multiplex PCR, while the TCRdb copy is restricted to in-frame clones and leaves out a portion. The sample holds around 2.1 million clones, just over 90% seen once. The naive CD8 population came from CD45RO-negative cells selected for CCR7, without terminally differentiated effector memory CD45RA+ cells.

The chain has TRBV6-5 and TRBJ2-1; TRBD1 aligns across 7 bases. Sequencing input: naive CD8+ T cells from PBMCs. This clonotype was sampled from a man between 18 and 29 years old in good health. Some clones in this sample may be carry-over from other donors' samples. Written as DNA, the CDR3 is TGTGCCACCACCGACAGGGCTTACAATGAGCAGTTCTTC. Protein: CATTDRAYNEQFF.